One sample yielded the 21 T cell receptor beta chains listed below, sequenced in a study of T cells in Graves' hyperthyroidism and ophthalmopathy. The CDR3 regions of TCR beta were amplified from RNA transcripts. Initially, a first-round RT-PCR of the TCR CDR3 employed the HTBI primer set. TCRdb itself ran the multiplex PCR reads through MiXCR, one entry per CDR3 protein. The repertoire holds about 360,000 distinct CDR3 sequences, with approximately 25% as singletons. The sequenced sample was blood. These receptors were taken from a man aged 50 to 60 with Graves' hyperthyroidism.

This clonotype was counted only a few times. V gene TRBV28 combines with J gene TRBJ2-7; 9 bases are shared with TRBD1. Germline assignment: CDR1 MDHEN and CDR2 SYDVKM. The CDR3 spans 17 residues. J lost 6 bases, V lost 5 bases, and 17 bases had no gene match. The CDR3 nucleotides read TGTGCCAGCAGTAGCCGTCGCGGGCGGGACAGGGCGTTCGAGCAGTACTTC. Translating it yields CASSSRRGRDRAFEQYF.

This clonotype occurred many times. CDR3 coding DNA: TGTGCCAGCAGCCCTGAGGGGGCGCGCGAGCAGTACTTC. It codes for CASSPEGAREQYF. The chain uses TRBV2 and TRBJ2-7; 7 bases map to TRBD1. Trimming took 6 bases from V and 6 from J; bases not matched to a gene: 8. The CDR3 runs 13 residues. Looked up from germline, CDR1 is SNHLY and CDR2 is FYNNEI.

The V and J genes are TRBV11-3 and TRBJ2-1; D is unresolved. Germline V gene sequence: CDR1 SGHNT, CDR2 YENEEA. This CDR3 spans 12 amino acids. Between the trimmed V and J ends, which lost 4 bases and 12 bases, there was a span of 13 bases. Here the CDR3 DNA reads TGTGCCAGCAGCTCACCCAGGTCCGGGCAGTTCTTC. Its protein is CASSSPRSGQFF. Combining the CDR3 with reference TRBV11-3 and TRBJ2-1 gives the whole variable domain EAGVVQSPRYKIIEKKQPVAFWCNPISGHNTLYWYLQNLGQGPELLIRYENEEAVDDSQLPKDRFSAERLKGVDSTLKIQPAELGDSAVYLCASSSPRSGQFFGPGTRLTVL.

This clonotype was detected only a few times. V and J are TRBV7-9 and TRBJ1-2, with a tentative D call TRBD1 (6 bases). V gave up 4 bases and J gave up 4 bases, with 16 bases separating them. Germline CDR1 is SEHNR and CDR2 is FQNEAQ (reference sequence). The CDR3 spans 15 residues. Here the CDR3 DNA reads TGTGCCAGCAGCTCAGGGGCTGGGGTCCGCTATGGCTACACCTTC. Its translation: CASSSGAGVRYGYTF.

In its sample, this clonotype was seen once. The DNA for the CDR3 is TGTGCCGGTGGGGGACGGAGCTATGGCTACACCTTC. Protein: CAGGGRSYGYTF. The chain joins TRBV7-2 to TRBJ1-2, with D possibly matching TRBD1 (5 bases). CDR3 length equals 12 residues. Germline assignment: CDR1 SGHTA and CDR2 FQGNSA. V gave up 11 bases and J gave up 4 bases, with 14 bases separating them.

The J gene is TRBJ2-3, the V gene TRBV29-1, with a possible D match to TRBD1 (5 bases). The germline V and J ends were trimmed by 4 bases and 4 bases, with 15 bases remaining between them. This CDR3 has 14 residues. The germline V gene encodes CDR1 SQVTM and CDR2 ANQGSEA. The CDR3 coding sequence is TGCAGCGTTGTCGGCAGGGTAAATTCAGATACGCAGTATTTT. Translated: CSVVGRVNSDTQYF.

The chain links TRBV5-1 to TRBJ1-5, with 9 bases identical to TRBD1. Trimming removed 4 bases from V and 5 bases from J; junction bases left unmatched: 10. This CDR3 has 16 amino acids. Germline CDR1 and CDR2: SGHRS and YFSETQ. The CDR3 here is CASSETPGQGYQPQHF. As DNA, the CDR3 is TGCGCCAGCAGCGAGACCCCGGGACAGGGATATCAGCCCCAGCATTTT.

This clonotype was seen at least ten times. The chain links TRBV7-9 to TRBJ2-5, with 7 bases that match TRBD1. CDR1 is SEHNR, CDR2 FQNEAQ, per germline (reference sequence). V trimming: 4 bases; J trimming: 4 bases; junction bases outside the gene matches: 6. The CDR3 spans 14 residues. Here the CDR3 reads CASSSGQVGETQYF. Written as DNA, the CDR3 is TGTGCCAGCAGCTCCGGACAGGTGGGAGAGACCCAGTACTTC.

The chain recombines TRBV5-1 with TRBJ2-2, with D possibly TRBD1 on 6 matching bases. Between the trimmed V and J ends, which lost 4 bases and 8 bases, there was a span of 15 bases. CDR1 and CDR2 from the germline V gene are SGHRS and YFSETQ. CDR3 length: 14 residues. The chain's CDR3 is CASSPIQGSGELFF. The DNA of the CDR3 is TGCGCCAGCAGCCCAATACAGGGATCAGGGGAGCTGTTTTTT.

This clonotype has a handful of counts. The chain uses TRBV7-6 and TRBJ2-1; TRBD1 aligns across 12 bases. J gave up 8 bases and V 5 bases, and 7 bases lay outside the gene matches. CDR1 is SGHVS, CDR2 FNYEAQ, per germline. The CDR3 has 15 residues. As DNA, the CDR3 is TGTGCCAGCAGCCCGGGACAGGGGGCTTCTTATGAGCAGTTCTTC. This gives the protein CASSPGQGASYEQFF.

This clonotype has at least ten counts. J is TRBJ2-7 and V is TRBV20-1; TRBD1 or TRBD2 may be the D gene (6 bases each). CDR1 and CDR2 (germline): DFQATT, SNEGSKA (reference sequence). CDR3 length: 12 amino acids. CDR3 sequence: CSGRGPLYEQYF. DNA of the CDR3: TGCAGCGGCCGGGGGCCTCTCTACGAGCAGTACTTC.

This clonotype turned up a few times. The chain has TRBV5-6 and TRBJ2-1; D is tentatively TRBD1 or TRBD2 (5 bases each). CDR3 length: 13 amino acids. V was clipped by 2 bases and J by 6 bases, with 9 bases between them. The germline V gene has CDR1 SGHDT and CDR2 YYEEEE. CDR3 loop: CASSLGTFNEQFF. CDR3 coding DNA: TGTGCCAGCAGCTTAGGGACCTTCAATGAGCAGTTCTTC.

There are a few counts of this clonotype. V is TRBV29-1 and J is TRBJ2-7; D remains unclear. The V end lost 7 bases, the J end lost 5 bases, and 12 bases lay between the germline ends. CDR3 length equals 11 residues. Germline V gene lookup returns CDR1 SQVTM and CDR2 ANQGSEA. CDR3: CSAQNSNEQYF. CDR3 bases: TGCAGCGCCCAGAACAGTAACGAGCAGTACTTC.

The sample holds many counts of this clonotype. The chain recombines TRBV28 with TRBJ1-1, with D possibly being TRBD1 (6 bases). CDR3 length equals 14 residues. Trimming removed 2 bases at V and 5 bases at J, with 12 bases between. CDR1 and CDR2 from the germline V gene are MDHEN and SYDVKM. This CDR3 reads CASSLEGRGTEAFF. In DNA, the CDR3 is TGTGCCAGCAGTTTAGAGGGCAGGGGTACTGAAGCTTTCTTT.

This clonotype was found a few times. This chain connects TRBV7-2 to TRBJ2-5; 11 bases fit TRBD1. Losses at the gene ends were 3 bases for V and 4 bases for J; bases not matched to a gene: 4. Germline V gene data show CDR1 as SGHTA and CDR2 as FQGNSA. This CDR3 is built from 15 residues. CDR3 region: CASSFPGQGGETQYF. The CDR3, as DNA: TGTGCCAGCAGCTTTCCGGGACAGGGGGGAGAGACCCAGTACTTC.

This clonotype was picked up a small number of times. Here the CDR3 DNA reads TGTGCCAGCAGTCCCGGGACAGCGGACTATGGCTACACCTTC. It yields the protein CASSPGTADYGYTF. The chain is built from TRBV6-1 and TRBJ1-2, with 7 bases matching TRBD1. Losses at the gene ends were 5 bases for V and 3 bases for J; bases not matched to a gene: 6. Germline CDR1 reads MNHNS; CDR2 reads SASEGT. The CDR3 runs to 14 residues.

This clonotype was counted at least ten times. The chain combines TRBV28 with TRBJ2-1, with 14 bases that match TRBD2. The length of the CDR3 is 19 residues. Germline CDR1 is MDHEN and CDR2 is SYDVKM. The V segment lost 5 bases and the J segment 2 bases; nucleotides outside the gene matches: 11. The CDR3 DNA sequence: TGTGCCAGCAGTATACCGGGACTAGCGGGAGAGCCTACCTACAATGAGCAGTTCTTC. Its protein product is CASSIPGLAGEPTYNEQFF.

This clonotype has ten or more counts. The chain combines TRBV20-1 with TRBJ1-1, with 7 nucleotides matching TRBD1. The CDR3 extends over 14 amino acids. From germline, CDR1 is DFQATT and CDR2 SNEGSKA (reference sequence). The trim removed 6 bases at V and 1 base at J, leaving 8 bases unmatched. DNA for the CDR3: TGCAGTGCCCATGGGACAGCTACGAACACTGAAGCTTTCTTT. Protein product: CSAHGTATNTEAFF.

The chain carries TRBV5-5 and TRBJ2-1; 9 nucleotides agree with TRBD1. Germline CDR1 SGHKS, CDR2 YYEKEE (reference sequence). The length of the CDR3 is 16 residues. Losses at the gene ends were 4 bases for V and 7 bases for J; bases not matched to a gene: 12. The DNA of the CDR3 is TGTGCCAGCAGCGCCCATTCCGGGACAGGGCGTAATGAGCAGTTCTTC. Translating gives CASSAHSGTGRNEQFF.

The chain carries TRBV3-1 and TRBJ1-1; the D gene is possibly TRBD1 (5 bases). Germline CDR1 LGHDT, CDR2 YNNKEL (reference sequence). V was clipped by 4 bases and J by 10 bases, with 16 bases between them. CDR3 length: 13 residues. The CDR3 DNA reads TGTGCCAGCAGCCTAGGGACGGCGCGAGGAGCTTTCTTT. This sequence encodes CASSLGTARGAFF.

The chain recombines TRBV11-1 with TRBJ1-1, with D unresolved. V lost 2 bases and J lost 5, with 9 bases in between. The CDR3 loop spans 13 amino acids. Germline V CDR1 and CDR2: SGHAT, FQDESV (reference sequence). CDR3 DNA sequence: TGTGCCAGCAGCTTATCTGTGTGGACTGAAGCTTTCTTT. This encodes CASSLSVWTEAFF. The whole variable domain, remainder taken from reference TRBV11-1 and TRBJ1-1, is EAEVAQSPRYKITEKSQAVAFWCDPISGHATLYWYRQILGQGPELLVQFQDESVVDDSQLPKDRFSAERLKGVDSTLKIQPAELGDSAMYLCASSLSVWTEAFFGQGTRLTVV.